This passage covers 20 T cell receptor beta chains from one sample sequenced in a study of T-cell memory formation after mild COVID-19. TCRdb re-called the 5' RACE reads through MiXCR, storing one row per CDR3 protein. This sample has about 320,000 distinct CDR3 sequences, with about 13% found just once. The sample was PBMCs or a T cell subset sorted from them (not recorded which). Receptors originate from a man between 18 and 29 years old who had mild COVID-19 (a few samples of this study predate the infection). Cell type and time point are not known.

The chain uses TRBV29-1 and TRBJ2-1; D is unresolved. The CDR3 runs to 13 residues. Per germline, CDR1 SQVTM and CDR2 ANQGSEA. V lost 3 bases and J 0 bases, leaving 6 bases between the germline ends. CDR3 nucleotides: TGCAGCGTTGAGGTTAGCTCCTACAATGAGCAGTTCTTC. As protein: CSVEVSSYNEQFF.

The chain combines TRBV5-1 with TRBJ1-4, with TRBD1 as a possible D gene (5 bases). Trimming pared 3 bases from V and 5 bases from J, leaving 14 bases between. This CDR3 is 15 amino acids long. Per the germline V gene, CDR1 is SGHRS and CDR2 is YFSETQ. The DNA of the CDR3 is TGCGCCAGCAGCTGGAGCGGGACTGAAAATGAAAAACTGTTTTTT. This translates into CASSWSGTENEKLFF.

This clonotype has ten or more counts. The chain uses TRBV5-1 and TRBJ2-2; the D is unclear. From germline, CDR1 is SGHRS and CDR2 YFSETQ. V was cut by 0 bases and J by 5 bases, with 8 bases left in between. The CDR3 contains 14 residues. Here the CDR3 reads CASSLVVATGELFF. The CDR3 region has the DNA TGCGCCAGCAGCTTGGTCGTGGCTACCGGGGAGCTGTTTTTT.

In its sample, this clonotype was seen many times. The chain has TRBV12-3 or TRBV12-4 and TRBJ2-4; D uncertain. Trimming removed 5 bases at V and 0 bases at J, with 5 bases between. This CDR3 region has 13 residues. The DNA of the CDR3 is TGTGCCAGCAGTCGGACAGCCAAAAACATTCAGTACTTC. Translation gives CASSRTAKNIQYF.

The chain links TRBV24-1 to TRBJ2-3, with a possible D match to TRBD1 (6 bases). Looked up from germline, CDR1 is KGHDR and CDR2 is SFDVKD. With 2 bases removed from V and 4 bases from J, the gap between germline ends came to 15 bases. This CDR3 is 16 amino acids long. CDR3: CATSDSQTGLADTQYF. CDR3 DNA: TGTGCCACCAGTGATTCGCAAACAGGGTTAGCAGATACGCAGTATTTT.

Written as DNA, the CDR3 is TGTGCCAGCGACCGAGAGACCCAGTACTTC. It is translated as CASDRETQYF. The V and J genes are TRBV6-5 and TRBJ2-5; no clear D gene. Germline V gene lookup returns CDR1 MNHEY and CDR2 SVGAGI. V was clipped by 8 bases and J by 4 bases, with 5 bases between them. The CDR3 consists of 10 residues.

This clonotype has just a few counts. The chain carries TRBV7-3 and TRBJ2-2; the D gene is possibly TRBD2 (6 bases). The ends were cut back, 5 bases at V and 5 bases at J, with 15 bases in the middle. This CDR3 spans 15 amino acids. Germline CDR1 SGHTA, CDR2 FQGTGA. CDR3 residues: CASSQTGGKTGELFF. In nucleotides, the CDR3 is TGTGCCAGCAGCCAAACTGGCGGGAAAACCGGGGAGCTGTTTTTT.

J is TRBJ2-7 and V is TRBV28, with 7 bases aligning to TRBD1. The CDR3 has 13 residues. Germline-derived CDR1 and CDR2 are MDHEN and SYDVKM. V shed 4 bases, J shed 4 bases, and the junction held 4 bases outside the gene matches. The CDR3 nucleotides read TGTGCCAGCAGTTCCGGACAGGAGTACGAGCAGTACGTC. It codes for CASSSGQEYEQYV.

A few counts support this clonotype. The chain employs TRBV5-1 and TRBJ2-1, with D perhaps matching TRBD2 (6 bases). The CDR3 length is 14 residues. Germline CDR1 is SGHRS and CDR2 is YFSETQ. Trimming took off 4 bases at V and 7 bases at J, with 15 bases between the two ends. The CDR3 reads CASSPGSRGNEQFF. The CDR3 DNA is TGCGCCAGCAGCCCCGGTAGCCGGGGGAATGAGCAGTTCTTC.

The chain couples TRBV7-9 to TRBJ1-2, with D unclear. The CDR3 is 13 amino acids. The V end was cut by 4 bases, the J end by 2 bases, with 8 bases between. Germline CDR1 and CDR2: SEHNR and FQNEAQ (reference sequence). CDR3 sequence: CASSSVLNYGYTF. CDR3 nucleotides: TGTGCCAGCAGCTCAGTTCTAAACTATGGCTACACCTTC.

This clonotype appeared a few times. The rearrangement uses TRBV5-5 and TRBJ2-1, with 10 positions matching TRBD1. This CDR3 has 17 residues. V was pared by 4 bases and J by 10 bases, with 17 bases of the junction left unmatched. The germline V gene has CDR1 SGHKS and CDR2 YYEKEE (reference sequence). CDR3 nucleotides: TGTGCCAGCAGCACCCCCCCTGGGACAGGGGCGTACGGGGAGCAGTTCTTC. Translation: CASSTPPGTGAYGEQFF.

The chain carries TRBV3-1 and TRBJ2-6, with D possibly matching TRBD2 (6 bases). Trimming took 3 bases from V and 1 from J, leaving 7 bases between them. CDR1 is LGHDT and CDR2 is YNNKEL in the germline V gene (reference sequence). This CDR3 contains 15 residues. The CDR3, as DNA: TGTGCCAGCAGCCAGGGGGGTTCTGGGGCCAACGTCCTGACTTTC. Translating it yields CASSQGGSGANVLTF.

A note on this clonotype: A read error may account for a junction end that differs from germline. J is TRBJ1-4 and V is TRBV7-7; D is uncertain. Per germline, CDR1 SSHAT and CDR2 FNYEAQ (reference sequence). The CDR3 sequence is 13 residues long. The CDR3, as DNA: TGTGCTAGCAGCGCACTTGTCAATGAAAAACTGTTTTTT. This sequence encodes CASSALVNEKLFF.

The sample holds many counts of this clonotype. The CDR3 spells CASSSTGVHEQYF. The CDR3 nucleotides read TGTGCCAGCAGTTCGACAGGGGTCCACGAGCAGTACTTC. The V call is TRBV6-5, the J call TRBJ2-7; 8 positions match TRBD1. There are 13 residues in the CDR3. Per germline, CDR1 MNHEY and CDR2 SVGAGI. Losses at the gene ends were 4 bases for V and 5 bases for J; bases not matched to a gene: 4.

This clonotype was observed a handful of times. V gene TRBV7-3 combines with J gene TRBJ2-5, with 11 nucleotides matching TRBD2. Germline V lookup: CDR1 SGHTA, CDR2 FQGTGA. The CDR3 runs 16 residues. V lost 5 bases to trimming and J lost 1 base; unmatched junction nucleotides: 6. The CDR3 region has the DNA TGTGCCAGCAGCCAGGGGCTAGCGGGGGGCCAAGAGACCCAGTACTTC. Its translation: CASSQGLAGGQETQYF.

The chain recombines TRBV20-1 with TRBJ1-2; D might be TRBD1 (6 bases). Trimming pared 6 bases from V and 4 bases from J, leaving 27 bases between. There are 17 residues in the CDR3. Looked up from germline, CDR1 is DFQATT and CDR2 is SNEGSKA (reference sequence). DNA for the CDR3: TGCAGTGCCCTCGGACAGCCAAGCAATCGGGCCCCCTATGGCTACACCTTC. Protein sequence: CSALGQPSNRAPYGYTF.

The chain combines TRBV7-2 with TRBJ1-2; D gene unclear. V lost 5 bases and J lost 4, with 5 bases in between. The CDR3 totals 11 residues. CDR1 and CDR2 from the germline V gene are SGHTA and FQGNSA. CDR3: CASSPSYGYTF. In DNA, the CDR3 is TGTGCCAGCAGCCCATCCTATGGCTACACCTTC.

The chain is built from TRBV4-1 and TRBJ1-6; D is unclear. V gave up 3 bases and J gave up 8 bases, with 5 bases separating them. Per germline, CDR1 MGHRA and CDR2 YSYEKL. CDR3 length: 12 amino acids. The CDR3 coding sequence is TGCGCCAGCAGCCAGGGCCATTCACCCCTCCACTTT. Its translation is CASSQGHSPLHF.

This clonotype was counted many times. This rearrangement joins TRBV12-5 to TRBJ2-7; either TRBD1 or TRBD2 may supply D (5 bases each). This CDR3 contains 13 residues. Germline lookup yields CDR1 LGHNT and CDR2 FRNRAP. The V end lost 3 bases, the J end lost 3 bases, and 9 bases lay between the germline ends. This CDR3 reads CASGFWGNYEQYF. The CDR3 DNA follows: TGTGCTAGTGGTTTCTGGGGGAACTACGAGCAGTACTTC.

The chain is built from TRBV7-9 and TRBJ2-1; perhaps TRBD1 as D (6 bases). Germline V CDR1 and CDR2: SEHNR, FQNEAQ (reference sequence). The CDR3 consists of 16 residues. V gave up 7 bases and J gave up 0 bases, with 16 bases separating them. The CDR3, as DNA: TGTGCCAGCATTGGACAGACATTGAGCTCCTACAATGAGCAGTTCTTC. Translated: CASIGQTLSSYNEQFF. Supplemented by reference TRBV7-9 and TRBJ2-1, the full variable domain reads DTGVSQNPRHKITKRGQNVTFRCDPISEHNRLYWYRQTLGQGPEFLTYFQNEAQLEKSRLLSDRFSAERPKGSFSTLEIQRTEQGDSAMYLCASIGQTLSSYNEQFFGPGTRLTVL.